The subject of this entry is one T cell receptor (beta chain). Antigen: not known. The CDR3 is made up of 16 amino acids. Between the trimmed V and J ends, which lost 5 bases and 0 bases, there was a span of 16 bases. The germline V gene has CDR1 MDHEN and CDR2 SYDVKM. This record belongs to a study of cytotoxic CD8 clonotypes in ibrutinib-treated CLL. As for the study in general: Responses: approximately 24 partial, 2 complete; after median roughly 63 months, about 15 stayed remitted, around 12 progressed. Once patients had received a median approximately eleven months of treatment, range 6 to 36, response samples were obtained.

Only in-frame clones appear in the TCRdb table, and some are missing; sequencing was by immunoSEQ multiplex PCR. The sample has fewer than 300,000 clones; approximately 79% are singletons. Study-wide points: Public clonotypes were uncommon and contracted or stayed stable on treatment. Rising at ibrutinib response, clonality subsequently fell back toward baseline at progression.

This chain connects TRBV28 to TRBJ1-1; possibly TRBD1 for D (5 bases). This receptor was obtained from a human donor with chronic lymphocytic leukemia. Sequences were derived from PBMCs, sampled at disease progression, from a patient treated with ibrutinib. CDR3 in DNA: TGTGCCAGCAGTGAATCGGGGCCGAGGATGAACACTGAAGCTTTCTTT. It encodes CASSESGPRMNTEAFF.